This TCR beta chain was captured in a study of blood T cell repertoires in COVID-19. Whole-study context: COVID-19 samples collected from the United States, Italy and Spain covered acute and convalescent phases. From T cells, B-cell-depleted T cells, or PBMCs came the material, which was cDNA or gDNA.

As processed by the authors: Amplification of reference gene primers was used by the study to estimate nucleated cell counts. This table comes from immunoSEQ multiplex PCR, and its TCRdb copy is limited to in-frame clones, with some not included. That table supplies the V and J calls and clone size; D and trimming were determined from the DNA. The profile shows about 37,000 clones, about nine tenths of them singletons. V dropped 5 bases and J dropped 7 bases, with 11 bases sitting between them. Germline CDR1 and CDR2: LGHNA and YNFKEQ. The CDR3 extends over 12 amino acids. Sequencing was performed on peripheral blood. This TCR was sampled from a human donor in a cohort sampled during active COVID-19. The chain combines TRBV4-2 with TRBJ2-5; no reliable D call. The CDR3 DNA is TGTGCCAGCAGCAGAAACTCGGGGACCCAGTACTTC. Its translation is CASSRNSGTQYF.